These 17 T cell receptor beta chains share one sample of origin, sequenced in a study of cytomegalovirus exposure and HLA in healthy donors. It was with 60 Vbeta and 13 Jbeta primers that the PCR ran. The table came from immunoSEQ multiplex PCR; TCRdb's copy has only in-frame clones and leaves some out. The table has 150,000 to 200,000 clones, 70% to 75% seen once; the top ten hold around 3%. What was sequenced was PBMCs. These receptors were collected from a male donor in good health and CMV-seronegative.

This chain joins TRBV7-9 and TRBJ2-7, with D possibly TRBD1 on 5 matching bases. V lost 5 bases, J lost 0 bases, and 11 bases lay in between. The CDR3 loop spans 14 amino acids. From germline, CDR1 is SEHNR and CDR2 FQNEAQ (reference sequence). In nucleotides, the CDR3 is TGTGCCAGCAGCCCTCGGACACTCTCCTACGAGCAGTACTTC. It specifies CASSPRTLSYEQYF.

The chain combines TRBV7-2 with TRBJ1-3; no clear D gene. Germline V CDR1 and CDR2: SGHTA, FQGNSA. With 5 bases removed from V and 2 bases from J, the gap between germline ends came to 13 bases. The CDR3 loop spans 15 amino acids. The CDR3 coding sequence is TGTGCCAGCAGCCAAGCGTCGGGGACTGGAAACACCATATATTTT. It codes for CASSQASGTGNTIYF.

The chain employs TRBV19 and TRBJ2-1; no clear D gene. The CDR3 has 14 residues. The germline V gene has CDR1 LNHDA and CDR2 SQIVND (reference sequence). Trimming cost V 1 base and J 7 bases, with 11 bases left between them. As DNA, the CDR3 is TGTGCCAGTAGTATAGCTTACCCGCGTAATGAGCAGTTCTTC. Translated, it gives CASSIAYPRNEQFF.

The chain joins TRBV7-3 to TRBJ2-1; the match to TRBD1 covers 7 bases. Trimming cost V 1 base and J 2 bases; bases outside gene matches: 2. The germline CDR1 and CDR2 sequences are SGHTA and FQGTGA. There are 15 residues in the CDR3. The CDR3: CASSLRQGTYNEQFF. The CDR3 coding sequence is TGTGCCAGCAGCTTAAGACAGGGAACCTACAATGAGCAGTTCTTC.

In its sample, this clone was seen once. The chain recombines TRBV12-5 with TRBJ2-4, with TRBD1 matching over 9 bases. V lost 2 bases and J lost 3; bases outside the gene matches: 5. The germline V gene encodes CDR1 LGHNT and CDR2 FRNRAP. The CDR3 is 16 residues long. The CDR3 loop is CASGLIQGADKNIQYF. In DNA form, the CDR3 reads TGTGCTAGTGGTTTGATACAGGGGGCGGACAAAAACATTCAGTACTTC.

The chain couples TRBV5-1 to TRBJ1-1; D gene unclear. V lost 4 bases, J lost 1 base, and 11 bases lay in between. The CDR3 runs 14 residues. The V gene's germline CDR1 is SGHRS and CDR2 YFSETQ. The CDR3 sequence is CASSLLPKNTEAFF. CDR3 nucleotides: TGCGCCAGCAGCCTGCTACCGAAGAACACTGAAGCTTTCTTT.

This chain joins TRBV19 and TRBJ1-1, with 7 bases that match TRBD1. Germline CDR1 LNHDA, CDR2 SQIVND (reference sequence). After removal of 3 bases from V and 5 bases from J, the junction contained 3 bases not matched to a gene. CDR3 length equals 13 residues. CDR3 DNA sequence: TGTGCCAGTAGTATTCCCAGGGGGACTGAAGCTTTCTTT. Translation gives CASSIPRGTEAFF.

A note on this clone: The same CDR3 arises from other DNA sequences in this sample as well. The J gene is TRBJ1-2, the V gene TRBV2, with TRBD1 identical over 8 bases. Germline CDR1 is SNHLY and CDR2 is FYNNEI. There are 15 residues in the CDR3. Trimming cost V 0 bases and J 7 bases; bases outside gene matches: 7. The CDR3 region has the DNA TGTGCCAGCAGTGAAGCTGGACAGGGAAGATCTGGCTACACCTTC. Protein: CASSEAGQGRSGYTF.

This chain links TRBV2 with TRBJ2-1, with TRBD1 matching 8 bases. The CDR3 covers 15 residues. Trimming at V came to 6 bases and at J to 5 bases, leaving 9 bases not matched to a gene. The germline gives CDR1 SNHLY, CDR2 FYNNEI. The CDR3 region is CASRGLETGDNEQFF. Written as DNA, the CDR3 is TGTGCCAGCAGGGGTCTCGAGACAGGGGACAATGAGCAGTTCTTC.

This clone appeared once. The chain recombines TRBV6-1 with TRBJ2-7; TRBD2 aligns across 7 bases. The CDR3 is made up of 13 amino acids. Looked up from germline, CDR1 is MNHNS and CDR2 is SASEGT. V dropped 9 bases and J dropped 5; count of bases not matched to a gene: 10. The CDR3, as DNA: TGTGCCAGGATAGGGGAGGGCCCCAACGAGCAGTACTTC. It specifies CARIGEGPNEQYF.

The chain employs TRBV4-1 and TRBJ1-5, with unresolved D. Germline values: CDR1 MGHRA, CDR2 YSYEKL. The CDR3 covers 13 residues. V lost 1 base and J 3 bases, leaving 4 bases between the germline ends. The CDR3 loop reads CASSQVDNQPQHF. CDR3 DNA: TGCGCCAGCAGCCAAGTAGACAATCAGCCCCAGCATTTT.

V usage is TRBV29-1 and J usage is TRBJ1-5; 7 bases are a match to TRBD1. Germline-derived CDR1 and CDR2 are SQVTM and ANQGSEA. This CDR3 spans 16 amino acids. The CDR3 here is CRVTSPGTANNQPQHF. The CDR3 coding sequence is TGCAGAGTAACTTCACCCGGGACAGCGAACAATCAGCCCCAGCATTTT.

DNA for the CDR3: TGTGCCAGCAGTCCCGGGACTAGGGTAAGAGGGGGTTTCTACAATGAGCAGTTCTTC. This translates into CASSPGTRVRGGFYNEQFF. The chain is built from TRBV2 and TRBJ2-1; 8 bases align to TRBD2. With V trimmed by 5 bases and J by 3 bases, 18 bases remained unmatched. Germline-derived CDR1 and CDR2 are SNHLY and FYNNEI. The CDR3 covers 19 residues.

The chain combines TRBV30 with TRBJ1-2; D uncertain. The CDR3 has 11 residues. V lost 4 bases and J lost 7, with 10 bases in between. Germline values: CDR1 GTSNPN, CDR2 SVGIG (reference sequence). Here the CDR3 DNA reads TGTGCCTGGAATCCGCCGGGTGGCTACACCTTC. This gives the protein CAWNPPGGYTF.

This chain uses TRBV2 with TRBJ2-4, with a possible D match to TRBD1 (5 bases). This CDR3 is built from 14 residues. Germline V CDR1 and CDR2: SNHLY, FYNNEI. V was clipped by 3 bases and J by 0 bases, with 6 bases between them. CDR3 sequence reads: CASSEGLAKNIQYF. CDR3 nucleotide sequence: TGTGCCAGCAGTGAGGGGCTAGCCAAAAACATTCAGTACTTC.

The genes are TRBV6-1 and TRBJ2-5, with 10 bases that match TRBD1. The CDR3 totals 14 residues. Germline CDR1 and CDR2: MNHNS and SASEGT. After removal of 7 bases from V and 4 bases from J, the junction contained 6 bases not matched to a gene. CDR3 residues: CASNPDRGAETQYF. CDR3 DNA: TGTGCCAGCAATCCGGACAGGGGGGCAGAGACCCAGTACTTC.

The genes are TRBV2 and TRBJ1-1; TRBD1 matches at 7 bases. V gave up 6 bases and J gave up 2 bases; unmatched junction bases: 15. CDR3 size: 17 residues. CDR1 is SNHLY, CDR2 FYNNEI, per germline. In DNA form, the CDR3 reads TGTGCCAGCAGAGACAGGGCCCTGGGTGCGAGTAACACTGAAGCTTTCTTT. Its translation is CASRDRALGASNTEAFF.